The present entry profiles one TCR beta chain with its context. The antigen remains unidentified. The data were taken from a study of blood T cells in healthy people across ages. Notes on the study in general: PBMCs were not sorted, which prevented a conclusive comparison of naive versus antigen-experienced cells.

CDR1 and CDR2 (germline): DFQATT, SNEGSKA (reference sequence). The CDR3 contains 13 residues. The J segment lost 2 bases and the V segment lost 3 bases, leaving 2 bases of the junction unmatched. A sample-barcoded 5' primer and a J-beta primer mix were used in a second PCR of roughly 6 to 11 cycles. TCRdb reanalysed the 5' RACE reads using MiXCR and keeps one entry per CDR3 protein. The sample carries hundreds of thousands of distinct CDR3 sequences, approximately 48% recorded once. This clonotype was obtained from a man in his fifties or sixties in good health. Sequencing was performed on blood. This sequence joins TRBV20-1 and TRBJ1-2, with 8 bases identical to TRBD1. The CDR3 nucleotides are TGCAGTGCTAGTGGGGACAGGAACTATGGCTACACCTTC. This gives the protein CSASGDRNYGYTF.